One sample yielded the 28 T cell receptor beta chains listed below, sequenced in a study of CD8+CD57+ T cells in acquired aplastic anemia. TCR beta VDJ and CDR3 profiles were obtained from a genomic DNA template. Each CDR3 protein is one row after TCRdb ran MiXCR on the reads. The sample has 100,000 to 150,000 distinct CDR3 sequences; around two fifths are singletons. Sample: sorted CD4+, CD8+, or CD8+CD57+ T cells (not recorded which) from PBMCs. Receptor source: a human donor in good health, serving as a control.

In regard to this clonotype: Mismatch with germline at one junction end may stem from a read error. The chain joins TRBV6-1 to TRBJ2-1; 9 positions match TRBD2. The CDR3 has 15 residues. Germline-derived CDR1 and CDR2 are MNHNS and SASEGT. CDR3 loop: CASSEASGGYNGQFF. CDR3 nucleotides: TGTGCCAGCAGTGAAGCAAGCGGGGGGTACAATGGGCAGTTCTTC.

This clonotype was detected many times. V and J are TRBV5-8 and TRBJ2-7; 9 bases agree with TRBD1. Germline V gives CDR1 SGHTS, CDR2 YDEGEE. The CDR3 is 15 residues long. Trimming removed 4 bases from V and 3 bases from J; junction bases left unmatched: 8. CDR3 sequence: CASSPPGQGIYEQYF. The CDR3 DNA sequence: TGTGCCAGCAGCCCGCCGGGACAGGGAATCTACGAGCAGTACTTC.

The chain recombines TRBV6-1 with TRBJ2-1; D remains ambiguous. The CDR3 runs to 14 residues. In germline, CDR1 is MNHNS, CDR2 SASEGT. Trimming took 8 bases from V and 0 from J, leaving 11 bases between them. This CDR3 reads CASGDFSSYNEQFF. In DNA, the CDR3 is TGTGCCAGCGGAGACTTTAGCTCCTACAATGAGCAGTTCTTC.

This clonotype was counted ten times or more. The J gene is TRBJ1-1, the V gene TRBV20-1; 7 bases match TRBD1. The CDR3 spans 13 residues. Germline V gives CDR1 DFQATT, CDR2 SNEGSKA (reference sequence). CDR3 in amino acids: CTVSRDSHTEAFF. The CDR3, as DNA: TGCACCGTCTCTCGGGACAGCCACACTGAAGCTTTCTTT.

This clonotype was seen ten or more times. The chain has TRBV3-1 and TRBJ2-3; TRBD2 agrees at 7 bases. Germline CDR1 LGHDT, CDR2 YNNKEL (reference sequence). The CDR3 loop spans 15 amino acids. The J segment lost 3 bases and the V segment lost 0 bases, leaving 3 bases of the junction unmatched. CDR3 in DNA: TGTGCCAGCAGCCAAGATGGGGGGGGAACAGATACGCAGTATTTT. Amino acid sequence: CASSQDGGGTDTQYF.

This clonotype was detected ten times or more. This chain connects TRBV14 to TRBJ2-7; unclear D gene. V was clipped by 0 bases and J by 2 bases, with 14 bases between them. From germline, CDR1 is SGHDN and CDR2 FVKESK. The CDR3 has 16 amino acids. This chain's CDR3 is CASSQDRIGPAYEQYF. For the CDR3, the DNA is TGTGCCAGCAGCCAAGACCGAATCGGACCGGCCTACGAGCAGTACTTC.

This clonotype was observed at least ten times. The chain employs TRBV20-1 and TRBJ1-4; D is perhaps TRBD1 (6 bases). This CDR3 is built from 16 residues. Germline CDR1 and CDR2: DFQATT and SNEGSKA (reference sequence). V shed 3 bases and J shed 5 bases, with 19 bases lying between them. CDR3 DNA sequence: TGCAGTGCTAGGGATTCAACAGGGACCATAAATGAAAAACTGTTTTTT. Its translation is CSARDSTGTINEKLFF.

This clonotype has a handful of counts. The CDR3 sequence is CASSGQGEVPTEAFF. For the CDR3, the DNA is TGTGCCAGCAGTGGACAGGGGGAAGTTCCCACTGAAGCTTTCTTT. V and J are TRBV25-1 and TRBJ1-1; TRBD1 aligns across 9 bases. J lost 4 bases, V lost 4 bases, and 7 bases had no gene match. Germline-derived CDR1 and CDR2 are MGHDK and SYGVNS. The CDR3 is 15 residues long.

The V and J genes are TRBV12-3 or TRBV12-4 and TRBJ2-3; D call uncertain. CDR3 length equals 12 residues. Deletions cut 8 bases from V and 6 bases from J, with 12 bases between. For the CDR3, the DNA is TGTGCCAGCGCAAGAGGATCTGATACGCAGTATTTT. It is translated as CASARGSDTQYF.

The chain is built from TRBV20-1 and TRBJ2-5; 8 bases fit TRBD1. Trimming cost V 0 bases and J 3 bases; bases outside gene matches: 6. CDR1 DFQATT and CDR2 SNEGSKA come from the germline V gene (reference sequence). This CDR3 comprises 15 residues. The CDR3 here is CSAREARGRKETQYF. The CDR3 coding sequence is TGCAGTGCTAGAGAGGCCAGGGGGCGCAAAGAGACCCAGTACTTC.

This clonotype was found many times. The chain has TRBV5-1 and TRBJ1-4, with TRBD1 matching 9 bases. V gave up 6 bases and J gave up 8 bases; unmatched junction bases: 11. The CDR3 is 15 residues long. Germline CDR1 SGHRS, CDR2 YFSETQ. The CDR3 loop is CASKIGTGNGEKLFF. CDR3 DNA sequence: TGCGCCAGCAAGATTGGGACAGGGAATGGGGAAAAACTGTTTTTT.

This clonotype was detected ten times or more. The rearrangement links TRBV5-4 to TRBJ2-3; D possibly corresponds to TRBD2 (7 bases). There are 14 residues in the CDR3. Trimming left V 4 bases short and J 1 base short, with 10 bases between. From germline, CDR1 is SGHNT and CDR2 YYREEE (reference sequence). CDR3 sequence: CASSKGGGTDTQYF. DNA for the CDR3: TGTGCCAGCAGCAAGGGGGGGGGCACAGATACGCAGTATTTT. The whole variable domain, filled in from reference TRBV5-4 and TRBJ2-3, reads ETGVTQSPTHLIKTRGQQVTLRCSSQSGHNTVSWYQQALGQGPQFIFQYYREEENGRGNFPPRFSGLQFPNYSSELNVNALELDDSALYLCASSKGGGTDTQYFGPGTRLTVL.

The gene calls are TRBV9 and TRBJ2-2; D not certain. V lost 2 bases and J 6 bases, leaving 5 bases between the germline ends. This CDR3 contains 12 residues. From germline, CDR1 is SGDLS and CDR2 YYNGEE. The CDR3 spells CASSVVSGELFF. The CDR3 DNA is TGTGCCAGCAGCGTGGTTTCCGGGGAGCTGTTTTTT. Complete variable domain (other parts from reference TRBV9 and TRBJ2-2): DSGVTQTPKHLITATGQRVTLRCSPRSGDLSVYWYQQSLDQGLQFLIQYYNGEERAKGNILERFSAQQFPDLHSELNLSSLELGDSALYFCASSVVSGELFFGEGSRLTVL.

This clonotype was detected only a few times. This sequence joins TRBV25-1 and TRBJ2-1; 10 bases are shared with TRBD1. The ends lost 2 bases at V and 3 bases at J; junction bases unmatched: 4. The CDR3 runs 16 residues. Germline lookup yields CDR1 MGHDK and CDR2 SYGVNS. The DNA for the CDR3 is TGTGCCAGCAGTGAAGGGACAGGGGAACTCTACAATGAGCAGTTCTTC. Its translation is CASSEGTGELYNEQFF.

The rearrangement links TRBV2 to TRBJ2-7; the match to TRBD2 covers 7 bases. Per the germline V gene, CDR1 is SNHLY and CDR2 is FYNNEI. Trimming at V came to 3 bases and at J to 3 bases, leaving 8 bases not matched to a gene. This CDR3 has 15 amino acids. The CDR3 spells CASSDLRGRDYEQYF. The CDR3, as DNA: TGTGCCAGCAGTGATCTCCGGGGGAGGGACTACGAGCAGTACTTC.

This clonotype was observed many times. The J gene is TRBJ2-4, the V gene TRBV15, with 11 bases lining up with TRBD2. The CDR3 length is 17 residues. V lost 3 bases to trimming and J lost 7 bases; unmatched junction nucleotides: 11. Germline V CDR1 and CDR2: LNHNV, YYDKDF (reference sequence). The CDR3 sequence is CATSRGLADGLGNIQYF. The DNA for the CDR3 is TGTGCCACCAGCAGGGGACTAGCGGATGGGTTGGGTAACATTCAGTACTTC.

This clonotype was counted ten times or more. This rearrangement joins TRBV20-1 to TRBJ2-3; D perhaps matches TRBD2 (5 bases). The V gene's germline CDR1 is DFQATT and CDR2 SNEGSKA (reference sequence). Deletions cut 6 bases from V and 11 bases from J, with 30 bases between. This CDR3 region has 16 residues. The CDR3 DNA sequence: TGCAGTGCGAAGGCCTTTAGCGAGGGCCCGCTCCGGGGGCAGTATTTT. Encoded protein: CSAKAFSEGPLRGQYF.

The rearrangement links TRBV29-1 to TRBJ2-1; 7 bases align to TRBD2. The CDR3 consists of 13 residues. V shed 6 bases and J 12 bases; nucleotides not matched to a gene: 14. The germline V gene has CDR1 SQVTM and CDR2 ANQGSEA. The CDR3 loop is CSVGGWRGAVQFF. As DNA, the CDR3 is TGCAGCGTCGGGGGGTGGCGTGGGGCCGTGCAGTTCTTC.

This rearrangement joins TRBV19 to TRBJ1-2, with 7 bases aligning to TRBD1. Looked up from germline, CDR1 is LNHDA and CDR2 is SQIVND (reference sequence). Losses at the gene ends were 6 bases for V and 8 bases for J; bases not matched to a gene: 9. This CDR3 is 13 amino acids long. CDR3 bases: TGTGCCAGTAGCCCTACAGGGGCTGGCGGCTACACCTTC. Translating it yields CASSPTGAGGYTF.

This clonotype came up once. V gene TRBV5-1 combines with J gene TRBJ1-4, with D perhaps matching TRBD1 (5 bases). The CDR3 is made up of 15 amino acids. V was cut by 4 bases and J by 6 bases, with 16 bases left in between. Germline V gene sequence: CDR1 SGHRS, CDR2 YFSETQ. This CDR3 reads CASSRRQGADEKLFF. The CDR3 nucleotides read TGCGCCAGCAGCCGGCGACAAGGGGCGGATGAAAAACTGTTTTTT.

This clonotype was picked up many times. The chain employs TRBV19 and TRBJ1-5, with D unclear. Trimming removed 7 bases at V and 0 bases at J, with 13 bases between. Germline values: CDR1 LNHDA, CDR2 SQIVND (reference sequence). This CDR3 has 15 residues. The CDR3 DNA sequence: TGTGCCAGTAAACAGAGCCTTTATAGCAATCAGCCCCAGCATTTT. Translation: CASKQSLYSNQPQHF.

This clonotype was detected a few times. The chain combines TRBV2 with TRBJ2-7; no reliable D call. Trimming took 1 base from V and 7 from J, leaving 11 bases between them. Germline CDR1 is SNHLY and CDR2 is FYNNEI. This CDR3 has 13 residues. The CDR3 nucleotides are TGTGCCAGCAGTGAAGGCACCGGTTGGGAGCAGTACTTC. Protein sequence: CASSEGTGWEQYF.

Only one count was recorded for this clonotype. The chain combines TRBV7-2 with TRBJ2-5; D gene unclear. The V end lost 5 bases, the J end lost 9 bases, and 1 base lay between the germline ends. The CDR3 loop spans 8 amino acids. Germline CDR1 and CDR2: SGHTA and FQGNSA. The CDR3 DNA reads as TGTGCCAGCAGCCCCCAGTACTTC. Its translation is CASSPQYF.

This sequence joins TRBV10-2 and TRBJ2-7; D is possibly TRBD2 (5 bases). The V gene's germline CDR1 is WSHSY and CDR2 SAAADI. This CDR3 contains 15 residues. V was cut by 3 bases and J by 0 bases, with 12 bases left in between. CDR3 in DNA: TGCGCCAGCAGTGACGGGATCCCCAGCTCCTACGAGCAGTACTTC. Translating gives CASSDGIPSSYEQYF.

This clonotype occurred many times. The chain links TRBV20-1 to TRBJ2-1, with 9 bases identical to TRBD2. CDR3 length equals 17 residues. CDR1 and CDR2 (germline): DFQATT, SNEGSKA (reference sequence). Trimming took 5 bases from V and 3 from J; bases not matched to a gene: 14. For the CDR3, the DNA is TGCAGTGCTGACCTGCTTGATCAGCGGGAGGACTACAATGAGCAGTTCTTC. Encoded protein: CSADLLDQREDYNEQFF.

Here the CDR3 reads CSVGPRAGPYEQYF. CDR3 bases: TGCAGCGTTGGACCCAGGGCCGGTCCCTACGAGCAGTACTTC. The chain recombines TRBV29-1 with TRBJ2-7, with D possibly being TRBD1 (5 bases). This CDR3 contains 14 residues. Germline V CDR1 and CDR2: SQVTM, ANQGSEA. Trimming stripped 4 bases from V and 2 bases from J, with 15 bases between.

The V gene is TRBV7-3, the J gene TRBJ1-6; no firm D call. The CDR3 consists of 13 residues. CDR1 SGHTA and CDR2 FQGTGA come from the germline V gene. V gave up 6 bases and J gave up 9 bases, with 12 bases separating them. DNA of the CDR3: TGTGCCAGCAGTTACCGAACTGGTTCACCCCTCCACTTT. Protein: CASSYRTGSPLHF.

This clonotype has at least ten counts. CDR3 coding DNA: TGTGCCAGCAGCTTCGACCGGGACTTACCCTACGAGCAGTACTTC. This translates into CASSFDRDLPYEQYF. V is TRBV11-3 and J is TRBJ2-7, with D maybe TRBD2 (6 bases). CDR3 length equals 15 residues. The V gene lost 3 bases and the J gene lost 2 bases, with 14 bases spanning the gap. Germline V CDR1 and CDR2: SGHNT, YENEEA.